This T cell receptor beta chain derives from a study of beta chain features in type 1 diabetes. Across the study: Across the samples, approximately 98,000,000 sorted cells were examined in total. Study-level results: The VDJ junctions of type 1 diabetes patients carried fewer insertions and more deletions.

Expressed TCRB transcripts were sequenced because the isolated RNA had all been reverse transcribed beforehand. Assay: immunoSEQ multiplex PCR; the TCRdb copy retains only in-frame clones and omits some. This sample has 680,000 or so clones, with around 15% found just once. The CDR3 has 16 amino acids. The germline CDR1 and CDR2 sequences are SGHNT and YYREEE (reference sequence). Trimming took 4 bases from V and 2 from J; bases not matched to a gene: 5. This clone has just a few counts. Its antigen is not known. The chain joins TRBV5-4 to TRBJ2-3; TRBD2 matches 12 bases. The receptor's source is a man between 18 and 35 years old in good health. The sample taken for sequencing was naive CD4+ T cells from blood. The CDR3 is CASSLGLAGNTDTQYF. The DNA for the CDR3 is TGTGCCAGCAGCCTTGGACTAGCGGGAAACACAGATACGCAGTATTTT.